These 15 T cell receptor beta chains were sequenced from one sample in a study of CD8 T cells in ankylosing spondylitis. TCRdb passed the 5' RACE reads through MiXCR, listing each CDR3 protein once. This table holds 200,000 to 250,000 distinct CDR3 sequences, about 26% found once. The sample comprised blood, either unsorted or a sorted T cell fraction (not recorded which). The receptors stem from a male donor with ankylosing spondylitis or in good health (not recorded which).

There are a few counts of this clonotype. The chain is built from TRBV5-5 and TRBJ2-1; D possibly corresponds to TRBD2 (5 bases). Germline CDR1 SGHKS, CDR2 YYEKEE (reference sequence). The CDR3 runs 12 residues. V was shortened by 0 bases and J by 10 bases, with 8 bases between the two germline ends. Here the CDR3 reads CASSLERREQFF. For the CDR3, the DNA is TGTGCCAGCAGCTTGGAGCGGAGAGAGCAGTTCTTC.

J is TRBJ2-3 and V is TRBV5-1, with 10 bases identical to TRBD2. Trimming cost V 3 bases and J 0 bases; bases outside gene matches: 16. Germline V lookup: CDR1 SGHRS, CDR2 YFSETQ. The CDR3 runs 20 residues. CDR3: CASSSYSPSGSRLSTDTQYF. The DNA for the CDR3 is TGCGCCAGCAGCTCCTACAGCCCTAGCGGGAGTCGCCTTAGCACAGATACGCAGTATTTT.

This clonotype was found a few times. The gene calls are TRBV20-1 and TRBJ2-1; no clear D. V lost 1 base and J lost 3, with 16 bases in between. The CDR3 spans 16 residues. Germline CDR1 and CDR2: DFQATT and SNEGSKA (reference sequence). The CDR3 sequence is CSARVVSEVNYNEQFF. In DNA form, the CDR3 reads TGCAGTGCTAGAGTTGTAAGCGAAGTAAACTACAATGAGCAGTTCTTC.

This clonotype occurred many times. This chain connects TRBV5-1 to TRBJ2-1; weak D call: TRBD2 (5 bases). CDR1 and CDR2 from the germline V gene are SGHRS and YFSETQ. The V gene lost 0 bases and the J gene lost 10 bases, with 20 bases spanning the gap. CDR3 size: 16 residues. CDR3 coding DNA: TGCGCCAGCAGCTTGGCCGGGTCCGGACGGGGTTGGGAGCAGTTCTTC. Translation: CASSLAGSGRGWEQFF.

The chain carries TRBV2 and TRBJ2-1, with 9 bases lining up with TRBD2. This CDR3 is 13 amino acids long. From germline, CDR1 is SNHLY and CDR2 FYNNEI. V shed 5 bases and J 6 bases; nucleotides not matched to a gene: 2. CDR3 residues: CASSSSGTNEQFF. DNA of the CDR3: TGTGCCAGCAGTTCTAGCGGGACCAATGAGCAGTTCTTC.

The chain has TRBV6-1 and TRBJ2-2; D call uncertain. The CDR3 spans 13 residues. The V and J ends lost 0 bases and 13 bases respectively, with 12 bases between them. Germline CDR1 is MNHNS and CDR2 is SASEGT. Here the CDR3 reads CASSEARFFVLFF. The CDR3 coding sequence is TGTGCCAGCAGTGAAGCGCGATTTTTCGTGCTGTTTTTT.

This clonotype was counted many times. This chain connects TRBV5-6 to TRBJ2-7; TRBD1 matches 7 bases. Losses at the gene ends were 5 bases for V and 6 bases for J; bases not matched to a gene: 2. Germline assignment: CDR1 SGHDT and CDR2 YYEEEE. The CDR3 runs 11 residues. The CDR3 reads CASSRQGEQYF. In DNA form, the CDR3 reads TGTGCCAGCAGTCGACAGGGCGAGCAGTACTTC. Full variable domain (outside the CDR3, taken from reference TRBV5-6 and TRBJ2-7): DAGVTQSPTHLIKTRGQQVTLRCSPKSGHDTVSWYQQALGQGPQFIFQYYEEEERQRGNFPDRFSGHQFPNYSSELNVNALLLGDSALYLCASSRQGEQYFGPGTRLTVT.

This sequence joins TRBV7-6 and TRBJ2-3; 10 positions agree with TRBD2. Unmatched junction bases numbered 8, after V lost 5 bases and J lost 6 bases. The germline V gene has CDR1 SGHVS and CDR2 FNYEAQ. The CDR3 sequence is 15 residues long. CDR3 sequence reads: CASSISSGSGDTQYF. The CDR3 DNA reads TGTGCCAGCAGCATATCTAGCGGGAGTGGTGATACGCAGTATTTT. The full variable domain, in which reference TRBV7-6 and TRBJ2-3 provide the parts outside the CDR3, is GAGVSQSPRYKVTKRGQDVALRCDPISGHVSLYWYRQALGQGPEFLTYFNYEAQQDKSGLPNDRFSAERPEGSISTLTIQRTEQRDSAMYRCASSISSGSGDTQYFGPGTRLTVL.

This clonotype turned up a few times. The chain is built from TRBV4-1 and TRBJ1-1; D not resolved. The V gene lost 0 bases and the J gene lost 6 bases, with 8 bases spanning the gap. Germline loops: CDR1 MGHRA, CDR2 YSYEKL. This CDR3 contains 13 residues. The CDR3 sequence is CASSQDVVPEAFF. CDR3 in DNA: TGCGCCAGCAGCCAAGACGTTGTCCCTGAAGCTTTCTTT.

This clonotype showed up just a few times. The J gene is TRBJ1-2, the V gene TRBV20-1, with 7 positions matching TRBD1. CDR1 is DFQATT, CDR2 SNEGSKA, per germline (reference sequence). The trim removed 5 bases at V and 6 bases at J, leaving 9 bases unmatched. This CDR3 contains 13 residues. The CDR3 loop is CSAPQMTGNGYTF. The CDR3 nucleotides read TGCAGTGCTCCCCAAATGACAGGGAATGGCTACACCTTC.

This clonotype showed up just a few times. The gene calls are TRBV29-1 and TRBJ2-5, with D uncertain. Germline CDR1 is SQVTM and CDR2 is ANQGSEA. V was shortened by 5 bases and J by 1 base, with 8 bases between the two germline ends. The CDR3 loop spans 12 amino acids. The CDR3 is CSVRRAQETQYF. CDR3 in DNA: TGCAGCGTTCGCCGGGCCCAAGAGACCCAGTACTTC.

This clonotype was seen only a few times. The chain couples TRBV12-3 or TRBV12-4 to TRBJ1-4; the D gene is possibly TRBD1 (5 bases). V was trimmed by 7 bases and J by 2 bases, leaving 11 bases between them. CDR3 length equals 14 residues. The CDR3 bases are TGTGCCAGCACTCCGACAGCTACTAATGAAAAACTGTTTTTT. Its protein is CASTPTATNEKLFF.

This clonotype was recorded a few times. V is TRBV9 and J is TRBJ1-3, with 7 bases matching TRBD1. V dropped 0 bases and J dropped 8; count of bases not matched to a gene: 8. The CDR3 runs to 15 residues. From germline, CDR1 is SGDLS and CDR2 YYNGEE. The CDR3 DNA reads TGTGCCAGCAGCGTAGCAGGGACAGCGGGGCACACCATATATTTT. Encoded protein: CASSVAGTAGHTIYF.

CDR3 DNA: TGTGCCAGTAGTCCTATACAGGCCTCGAACACTGAAGCTTTCTTT. It is translated as CASSPIQASNTEAFF. The rearrangement links TRBV19 to TRBJ1-1; D possibly corresponds to TRBD1 (5 bases). The CDR3 runs to 15 residues. CDR1 and CDR2 from the germline V gene are LNHDA and SQIVND (reference sequence). V lost 5 bases and J lost 1, with 14 bases in between.

This clonotype was counted between two and nine times. The chain employs TRBV2 and TRBJ1-6; possibly TRBD1 for D (5 bases). This CDR3 spans 13 amino acids. Germline loops: CDR1 SNHLY, CDR2 FYNNEI. V lost 8 bases, J lost 10 bases, and 15 bases lay in between. In DNA, the CDR3 is TGTGCCAGCCGGGACGGCTTGTCCTCACCCCTCCACTTT. It specifies CASRDGLSSPLHF.